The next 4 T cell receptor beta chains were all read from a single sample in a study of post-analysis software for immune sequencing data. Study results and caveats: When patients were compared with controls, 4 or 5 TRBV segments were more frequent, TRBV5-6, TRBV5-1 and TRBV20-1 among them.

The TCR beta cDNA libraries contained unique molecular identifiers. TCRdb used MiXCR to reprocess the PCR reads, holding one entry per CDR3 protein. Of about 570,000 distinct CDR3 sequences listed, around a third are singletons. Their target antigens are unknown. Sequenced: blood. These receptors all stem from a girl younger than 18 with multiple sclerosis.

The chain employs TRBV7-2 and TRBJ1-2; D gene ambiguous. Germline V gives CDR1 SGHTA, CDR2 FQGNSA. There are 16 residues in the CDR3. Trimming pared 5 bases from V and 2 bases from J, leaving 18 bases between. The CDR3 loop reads CASSPSGGRFNYGYTF. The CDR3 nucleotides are TGTGCCAGCAGCCCCTCTGGAGGCCGCTTCAACTATGGCTACACCTTC. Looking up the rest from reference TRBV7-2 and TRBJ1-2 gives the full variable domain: GAGVSQSPSNKVTEKGKDVELRCDPISGHTALYWYRQSLGQGLEFLIYFQGNSAPDKSGLPSDRFSAERTGGSVSTLTIQRTQQEDSAVYLCASSPSGGRFNYGYTFGSGTRLTVV.

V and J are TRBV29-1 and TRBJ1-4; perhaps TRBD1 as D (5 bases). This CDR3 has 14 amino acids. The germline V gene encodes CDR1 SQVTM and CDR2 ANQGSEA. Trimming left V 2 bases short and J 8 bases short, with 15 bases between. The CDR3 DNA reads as TGCAGCGTTGAAATGTTACGAAAGGGGGAAAAACTGTTTTTT. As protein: CSVEMLRKGEKLFF.

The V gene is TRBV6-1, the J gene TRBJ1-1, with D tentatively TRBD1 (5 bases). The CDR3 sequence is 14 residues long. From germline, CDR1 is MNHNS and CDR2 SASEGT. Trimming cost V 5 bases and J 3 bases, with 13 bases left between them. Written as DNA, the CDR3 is TGTGCCAGCAGTCTCCAGGGTTTGGACACTGAAGCTTTCTTT. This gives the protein CASSLQGLDTEAFF.

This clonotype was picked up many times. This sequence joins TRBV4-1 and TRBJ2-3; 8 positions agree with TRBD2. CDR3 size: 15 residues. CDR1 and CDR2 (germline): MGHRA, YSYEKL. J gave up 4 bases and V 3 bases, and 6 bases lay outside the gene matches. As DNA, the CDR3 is TGCGCCAGCAGCCAGGTCCCAGCGGGGGCAGATACGCAGTATTTT. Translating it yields CASSQVPAGADTQYF.